This passage covers 23 T cell receptor beta chains from one sample sequenced in a study of blood T cell repertoires in COVID-19. TCRdb's copy holds only in-frame clones and misses some; the assay was immunoSEQ multiplex PCR. This table holds about 100,000 clones, approximately 86% found once. Sequencing was performed on peripheral blood. The receptors were gathered from a woman in her sixties with acute or convalescent COVID-19.

The V and J genes are TRBV5-6 and TRBJ1-1, with TRBD1 identical over 11 bases. With 3 bases clipped from V and 5 bases from J, the junction kept 6 bases outside the gene matches. Germline V gives CDR1 SGHDT, CDR2 YYEEEE. The CDR3 is made up of 15 amino acids. The CDR3 here is CASSYWTGGPTEAFF. CDR3 sequence (DNA): TGTGCCAGCAGCTATTGGACAGGGGGCCCTACTGAAGCTTTCTTT.

V usage is TRBV30 and J usage is TRBJ1-1; 8 nucleotides align to TRBD1. The germline gives CDR1 GTSNPN, CDR2 SVGIG (reference sequence). The CDR3 sequence is 14 residues long. J gave up 1 base and V 0 bases, and 1 base lay outside the gene matches. CDR3 DNA sequence: TGTGCCTGGAGTGTTGGGACAGGGAACACTGAAGCTTTCTTT. Amino acids: CAWSVGTGNTEAFF.

This chain links TRBV15 with TRBJ1-5, with a possible D match to TRBD1 (6 bases). Germline V gene data show CDR1 as LNHNV and CDR2 as YYDKDF (reference sequence). The CDR3 is made up of 16 amino acids. V lost 5 bases and J 4 bases, leaving 18 bases between the germline ends. CDR3 in amino acids: CATSRWGQGSNQPQHF. The CDR3 nucleotides read TGTGCCACCAGCCGGTGGGGGCAGGGAAGTAATCAGCCCCAGCATTTT. The full variable domain, in which reference TRBV15 and TRBJ1-5 provide the parts outside the CDR3, is DAMVIQNPRYQVTQFGKPVTLSCSQTLNHNVMYWYQQKSSQAPKLLFHYYDKDFNNEADTPDNFQSRRPNTSFCFLDIRSPGLGDTAMYLCATSRWGQGSNQPQHFGDGTRLSIL.

The V gene is TRBV6-1, the J gene TRBJ1-1, with TRBD1 matching over 7 bases. CDR1 is MNHNS, CDR2 SASEGT, per germline. V was pared by 0 bases and J by 10 bases, with 5 bases of the junction left unmatched. CDR3 length: 13 amino acids. CDR3 loop: CASSEAQGLLAFF. DNA of the CDR3: TGTGCCAGCAGTGAAGCACAGGGGCTTTTAGCTTTCTTT.

CDR3 nucleotide sequence: TGTGCCAGCGCTATTTCAGGGGTTTTGCGCAATCAGCCCCAGCATTTT. Amino acid sequence: CASAISGVLRNQPQHF. V gene TRBV28 combines with J gene TRBJ1-5; the D gene is possibly TRBD1 (6 bases). The CDR3 is made up of 16 amino acids. V was pared by 8 bases and J by 2 bases, with 19 bases between. The V gene's germline CDR1 is MDHEN and CDR2 SYDVKM.

The J gene is TRBJ1-5, the V gene TRBV4-1, with TRBD1 as a possible D gene (5 bases). The CDR3 totals 14 residues. Trimming removed 1 base at V and 5 bases at J, with 9 bases between. Germline-derived CDR1 and CDR2 are MGHRA and YSYEKL. This CDR3 reads CASSQVGGHQPQHF. CDR3 DNA sequence: TGCGCCAGCAGCCAAGTCGGGGGACATCAGCCCCAGCATTTT.

CDR3 sequence reads: CASSRRGTANEKLFF. The CDR3 DNA sequence: TGTGCCAGCAGCCGGAGGGGGACAGCTAATGAAAAACTGTTTTTT. The rearrangement joins TRBV3-1 (or the pseudogene TRBV3-2) to TRBJ1-4; 7 bases line up with TRBD1. The CDR3 sequence is 15 residues long. Germline loops: CDR1 LGHDT, CDR2 YNNKEL (reference sequence). V was pared by 4 bases and J by 3 bases, with 5 bases of the junction left unmatched.

The chain has TRBV10-2 and TRBJ1-3, with 9 bases that match TRBD1. The CDR3 consists of 14 residues. Germline-derived CDR1 and CDR2 are WSHSY and SAAADI. V trimming: 4 bases; J trimming: 5 bases; junction bases outside the gene matches: 3. CDR3 protein: CASSVTGGRNTIYF. CDR3 sequence (DNA): TGCGCCAGCAGTGTGACAGGGGGAAGAAACACCATATATTTT.

The V call is TRBV10-3, the J call TRBJ2-3; possibly TRBD2 for D (5 bases). V was cut by 3 bases and J by 1 base, with 8 bases left in between. This CDR3 contains 14 residues. Germline CDR1 is ENHRY and CDR2 is SYGVKD. This chain's CDR3 is CAISDGSGTDTQYF. The CDR3 DNA reads as TGTGCCATCAGTGATGGTAGCGGCACAGATACGCAGTATTTT.

The genes are TRBV6-1 and TRBJ2-1; no reliable D call. Germline values: CDR1 MNHNS, CDR2 SASEGT. V was trimmed by 1 base and J by 9 bases, leaving 13 bases between them. The CDR3 covers 14 residues. The CDR3 here is CASSEGPRYGEQFF. CDR3 in DNA: TGTGCCAGCAGTGAAGGGCCGAGGTACGGTGAGCAGTTCTTC.

This clone was observed a single time. The rearrangement links TRBV19 to TRBJ1-5; the D is unclear. The CDR3 has 16 residues. V was clipped by 5 bases and J by 0 bases, with 14 bases between them. Germline CDR1 is LNHDA and CDR2 is SQIVND (reference sequence). In DNA form, the CDR3 reads TGTGCCAGTAGTTTATTTGGGCGGGTTAGCAATCAGCCCCAGCATTTT. Translation gives CASSLFGRVSNQPQHF.

V gene TRBV15 combines with J gene TRBJ1-1; TRBD1 is a possible D gene (6 bases). The germline V gene encodes CDR1 LNHNV and CDR2 YYDKDF (reference sequence). V was pared by 9 bases and J by 7 bases, with 18 bases between. The CDR3 contains 13 residues. In DNA, the CDR3 is TGTGCCACAGAACAGGGAGGGGGTGTTGAAGCTTTCTTT. It yields the protein CATEQGGGVEAFF.

This chain joins TRBV3-1 (or the pseudogene TRBV3-2) and TRBJ2-2; D remains unclear. V was trimmed by 1 base and J by 6 bases, leaving 6 bases between them. Germline lookup yields CDR1 LGHDT and CDR2 YNNKEL (reference sequence). The CDR3 is 13 amino acids. The DNA of the CDR3 is TGTGCCAGCAGCCAAGGGCTCGCCGGGGAGCTGTTTTTT. Protein sequence: CASSQGLAGELFF.

This clone has only one observation. The V gene is TRBV5-1, the J gene TRBJ2-2, with 7 bases lining up with TRBD1. V was pared by 2 bases and J by 1 base, with 2 bases of the junction left unmatched. Germline assignment: CDR1 SGHRS and CDR2 YFSETQ. There are 15 residues in the CDR3. The CDR3 DNA is TGCGCCAGCAGCTTAGGGGACAGGAACACCGGGGAGCTGTTTTTT. This sequence encodes CASSLGDRNTGELFF.

The J gene is TRBJ1-5, the V gene TRBV20-1; tentatively, D is TRBD1 (6 bases). V was cut by 3 bases and J by 1 base, with 10 bases left in between. Per the germline V gene, CDR1 is DFQATT and CDR2 is SNEGSKA (reference sequence). The CDR3 spans 14 residues. The CDR3 DNA reads TGCAGTGCTAGTTGGGACACCAGCAATCAGCCCCAGCATTTT. Translation: CSASWDTSNQPQHF.

The chain employs TRBV7-9 and TRBJ2-3; TRBD1 matches 7 bases. The CDR3 spans 15 residues. Per the germline V gene, CDR1 is SEHNR and CDR2 is FQNEAQ (reference sequence). V lost 5 bases to trimming and J lost 0 bases; unmatched junction nucleotides: 5. Written as DNA, the CDR3 is TGTGCCAGCAGCGCGAGGGGGCAAAGCACAGATACGCAGTATTTT. It translates to CASSARGQSTDTQYF.

The rearrangement links TRBV7-2 to TRBJ2-5; D unresolved. CDR1 SGHTA and CDR2 FQGNSA come from the germline V gene. The CDR3 has 12 residues. V lost 5 bases to trimming and J lost 0 bases, with 4 bases between them. The CDR3 sequence: CASSPHQETQYF. In DNA, the CDR3 is TGTGCCAGCAGCCCTCACCAAGAGACCCAGTACTTC.

The chain recombines TRBV19 with TRBJ1-1; D is unclear. The germline gives CDR1 LNHDA, CDR2 SQIVND (reference sequence). CDR3 length: 14 amino acids. V lost 5 bases and J lost 1, with 11 bases in between. The CDR3 DNA is TGTGCCAGTAGTGCCCTACCGGGGAACACTGAAGCTTTCTTT. Translation gives CASSALPGNTEAFF.

This rearrangement joins TRBV5-1 to TRBJ1-4; D not resolved. Germline V gene sequence: CDR1 SGHRS, CDR2 YFSETQ. The CDR3 is 13 residues long. V was trimmed by 4 bases and J by 5 bases, leaving 9 bases between them. The CDR3 loop reads CASSAVANEKLFF. For the CDR3, the DNA is TGCGCCAGCAGCGCGGTCGCCAATGAAAAACTGTTTTTT.

This chain connects TRBV19 to TRBJ2-3; 7 bases match TRBD2. After removal of 5 bases from V and 0 bases from J, the junction contained 8 bases not matched to a gene. The CDR3 consists of 16 residues. Per the germline V gene, CDR1 is LNHDA and CDR2 is SQIVND (reference sequence). CDR3 coding DNA: TGTGCCAGTAGTGTTGGGAGGGCCTTTAGCACAGATACGCAGTATTTT. It encodes CASSVGRAFSTDTQYF.

The rearrangement joins TRBV2 to TRBJ1-1; no reliable D call. The CDR3 is 13 amino acids. The V end lost 4 bases, the J end lost 7 bases, and 13 bases lay between the germline ends. Germline CDR1 reads SNHLY; CDR2 reads FYNNEI. This CDR3 reads CASSASPDGEAFF. The CDR3 DNA follows: TGTGCCAGCAGTGCATCCCCAGATGGTGAAGCTTTCTTT. Supplemented by reference TRBV2 and TRBJ1-1, the full variable domain reads EPEVTQTPSHQVTQMGQEVILRCVPISNHLYFYWYRQILGQKVEFLVSFYNNEISEKSEIFDDQFSVERPDGSNFTLKIRSTKLEDSAMYFCASSASPDGEAFFGQGTRLTVV.

The rearrangement uses TRBV11-3 and TRBJ2-6; TRBD2 matches at 9 bases. Germline loops: CDR1 SGHNT, CDR2 YENEEA. This CDR3 region has 20 residues. V was clipped by 5 bases and J by 1 base; unmatched bases: 15. The CDR3 nucleotides are TGTGCCAGCAGCCCCCAAGAGGTAGCGGGAGTCGAATCTGGGGCCAACGTCCTGACTTTC. Encoded protein: CASSPQEVAGVESGANVLTF.

The rearrangement joins TRBV11-2 to TRBJ2-3; D remains ambiguous. CDR1 SGHAT and CDR2 FQNNGV come from the germline V gene. The CDR3 totals 11 residues. V was clipped by 2 bases and J by 9 bases, with 6 bases between them. Written as DNA, the CDR3 is TGTGCCAGCAGCTTATCCTTCACGCAGTATTTT. Its protein product is CASSLSFTQYF. The entire variable domain, with the rest obtained from reference TRBV11-2 and TRBJ2-3, is as follows: EAGVAQSPRYKIIEKRQSVAFWCNPISGHATLYWYQQILGQGPKLLIQFQNNGVVDDSQLPKDRFSAERLKGVDSTLKIQPAKLEDSAVYLCASSLSFTQYFGPGTRLTVL.